Listed here are 20 T cell receptor beta chains from one sample, sequenced in a study of T cells and copy number aberrations in small-cell lung cancer. Profiled with immunoSEQ multiplex PCR; TCRdb holds only in-frame clones, not every one. This sample has over 6,000 clones, with approximately 76% found just once. Sequenced: tumor tissue. These receptors all come from a man between 50 and 59 years old with small cell lung cancer.

V usage is TRBV28 and J usage is TRBJ2-1, with 8 bases matching TRBD1. J was trimmed by 9 bases and V by 3 bases; bases with no gene match: 7. This CDR3 is 14 amino acids long. Germline lookup yields CDR1 MDHEN and CDR2 SYDVKM. CDR3 sequence reads: CASSLWQGASEQFF. The CDR3 coding sequence is TGTGCCAGCAGTTTGTGGCAGGGGGCCAGTGAGCAGTTCTTC.

This clone showed up just a few times. The chain joins TRBV6-1 to TRBJ2-7; 8 bases map to TRBD1. The junction had 8 bases not matched to a gene; V was cut back by 0 bases and J by 1 base. The CDR3 sequence is 17 residues long. CDR1 and CDR2 from the germline V gene are MNHNS and SASEGT. CDR3 amino acids: CASSEARDRRVSYEQYF. CDR3 nucleotide sequence: TGTGCCAGCAGTGAAGCTCGGGACAGGAGAGTTTCCTACGAGCAGTACTTC.

This rearrangement joins TRBV7-2 to TRBJ2-5; no definite D call. V gave up 1 base and J gave up 1 base, with 4 bases separating them. CDR1 is SGHTA and CDR2 is FQGNSA in the germline V gene. The CDR3 runs to 13 residues. This CDR3 is CASSLVGQETQYF. For the CDR3, the DNA is TGTGCCAGCAGCTTAGTGGGCCAAGAGACCCAGTACTTC.

The V call is TRBV29-1, the J call TRBJ2-1; D is undetermined. Germline V gives CDR1 SQVTM, CDR2 ANQGSEA. The V and J ends lost 4 bases and 9 bases respectively, with 7 bases between them. The length of the CDR3 is 10 residues. CDR3 sequence: CSVVTGEQFF. DNA for the CDR3: TGCAGCGTTGTTACGGGTGAGCAGTTCTTC.

The CDR3 region is CASSKMGTRAYEQYF. The CDR3, as DNA: TGTGCCAGCAGTAAGATGGGGACTAGAGCCTACGAGCAGTACTTC. The chain combines TRBV6-6 with TRBJ2-7; 8 nucleotides agree with TRBD2. CDR3 length: 15 amino acids. V trimming: 5 bases; J trimming: 2 bases; junction bases outside the gene matches: 8. The germline gives CDR1 MNHNY, CDR2 SVGAGI (reference sequence).

A note on this clone: Other DNA sequences in the sample encode the same CDR3. The chain links TRBV7-2 to TRBJ2-7; 8 nucleotides agree with TRBD1. The germline V gene has CDR1 SGHTA and CDR2 FQGNSA. V trimming: 2 bases; J trimming: 6 bases; junction bases outside the gene matches: 12. The CDR3 has 16 residues. DNA for the CDR3: TGTGCCAGCAGCTTAACGGGGAGGACAGGGACAGTCGAGCAGTACTTC. Amino acids: CASSLTGRTGTVEQYF.

The chain couples TRBV30 to TRBJ2-3; 12 nucleotides line up with TRBD2. The V gene's germline CDR1 is GTSNPN and CDR2 SVGIG (reference sequence). The CDR3 contains 17 residues. The ends lost 3 bases at V and 1 base at J; junction bases unmatched: 8. The CDR3 here is CAWRGLAGGRGTDTQYF. DNA for the CDR3: TGTGCCTGGAGAGGGCTAGCGGGAGGGAGGGGCACAGATACGCAGTATTTT.

The chain links TRBV9 to TRBJ1-2; a weak D match, TRBD1 (5 bases). Trimming stripped 4 bases from V and 5 bases from J, with 12 bases between. This CDR3 spans 13 amino acids. The V gene's germline CDR1 is SGDLS and CDR2 YYNGEE. The CDR3 reads CASSPRDLYGYTF. The CDR3 nucleotides read TGTGCCAGCAGCCCTCGGGACTTATATGGCTACACCTTC.

The genes are TRBV15 and TRBJ1-1; the D is unclear. Germline V gene data show CDR1 as LNHNV and CDR2 as YYDKDF (reference sequence). The V end was cut by 3 bases, the J end by 1 base, with 15 bases between. This CDR3 is built from 16 residues. The CDR3: CATSRIGVRKNTEAFF. For the CDR3, the DNA is TGTGCCACCAGCAGGATCGGAGTCAGGAAGAACACTGAAGCTTTCTTT.

The chain is built from TRBV9 and TRBJ2-5, with D unclear. This CDR3 spans 13 amino acids. V lost 2 bases and J lost 4, with 9 bases in between. Germline-derived CDR1 and CDR2 are SGDLS and YYNGEE. The CDR3 sequence: CASSVQNRETQYF. CDR3 nucleotide sequence: TGTGCCAGCAGCGTCCAGAATAGAGAGACCCAGTACTTC.

V is TRBV7-9 and J is TRBJ2-1; 7 bases align to TRBD2. The CDR3 sequence is 14 residues long. V shed 3 bases, J shed 15 bases, and the junction held 14 bases outside the gene matches. Germline V gene lookup returns CDR1 SEHNR and CDR2 FQNEAQ (reference sequence). Written as DNA, the CDR3 is TGTGCCAGCAGCTTGGATGCTAGCGGTCCCGAGGGGTTCTTC. Protein: CASSLDASGPEGFF.

The chain joins TRBV18 to TRBJ1-4; TRBD1 agrees at 11 bases. V dropped 3 bases and J dropped 8; count of bases not matched to a gene: 5. This CDR3 has 15 amino acids. CDR1 is KGHSH, CDR2 LQKENI, per germline. The CDR3 sequence: CASSPPGQGGEKLFF. CDR3 sequence (DNA): TGTGCCAGCTCACCCCCGGGACAGGGGGGAGAAAAACTGTTTTTT.

The rearrangement joins TRBV2 to TRBJ1-3; no firm D call. This CDR3 contains 12 residues. Germline CDR1 and CDR2: SNHLY and FYNNEI. Trimming took off 5 bases at V and 7 bases at J, with 9 bases between the two ends. The CDR3 nucleotides are TGTGCCAGCAGTTTTAGGTGGAACACCATATATTTT. This codes for CASSFRWNTIYF.

The chain combines TRBV6-5 with TRBJ2-7; D remains unclear. Trimming stripped 0 bases from V and 4 bases from J, with 13 bases between. The CDR3 runs 15 residues. Germline CDR1 reads MNHEY; CDR2 reads SVGAGI. CDR3 loop: CASSYSASLGYEQYF. The DNA for the CDR3 is TGTGCCAGCAGTTACTCGGCCAGCCTTGGATACGAGCAGTACTTC.

This clone has more than one count but fewer than ten. The J gene is TRBJ1-2, the V gene TRBV30; 9 bases are a match to TRBD1. Germline CDR1 GTSNPN, CDR2 SVGIG (reference sequence). The trim removed 3 bases at V and 8 bases at J, leaving 13 bases unmatched. The CDR3 consists of 15 residues. The CDR3 loop reads CAWSPVGTGMSGYTF. CDR3 coding DNA: TGTGCCTGGAGCCCGGTCGGGACAGGGATGTCGGGCTACACCTTC.

The chain is built from TRBV30 and TRBJ1-1; D possibly corresponds to TRBD1 (6 bases). The CDR3 runs to 13 residues. Germline loops: CDR1 GTSNPN, CDR2 SVGIG (reference sequence). V lost 2 bases, J lost 6 bases, and 13 bases lay in between. The CDR3 bases are TGTGCCTGGAGTCCTACAGGGACCCCTGAAGCTTTCTTT. It encodes CAWSPTGTPEAFF.

The V gene is TRBV6-5, the J gene TRBJ1-1; D perhaps matches TRBD1 (6 bases). Trimming cost V 5 bases and J 4 bases, with 17 bases left between them. This CDR3 contains 15 residues. CDR1 and CDR2 from the germline V gene are MNHEY and SVGAGI. The CDR3 loop is CASSPSSRGRTEAFF. Written as DNA, the CDR3 is TGTGCCAGCAGTCCATCGTCCAGGGGCCGCACTGAAGCTTTCTTT.

The rearrangement joins TRBV30 to TRBJ2-5; TRBD2 matches at 8 bases. The DNA end is a closer match to TRBJ2-7, so the J assignment may be wrong. CDR1 and CDR2 (germline): GTSNPN, SVGIG (reference sequence). The CDR3 spans 14 residues. In DNA form, the CDR3 reads TGTGCCTTGACCCAGCGGGAGAAGGCCTACGAGCAGTACTTC. Translation gives CALTQREKAYEQYF.

Only a few counts were recorded for this clone. This chain links TRBV6-5 with TRBJ1-1; D not resolved. The CDR3 totals 15 residues. Trimming shortened V by 2 bases and J by 4 bases, and 14 bases separated the two germline ends. The germline V gene has CDR1 MNHEY and CDR2 SVGAGI. DNA of the CDR3: TGTGCCAGCAGTTACACTGGTGGTTTCGGCACTGAAGCTTTCTTT. This gives the protein CASSYTGGFGTEAFF.

The chain links TRBV27 to TRBJ1-1; D ambiguous. This CDR3 spans 12 amino acids. CDR1 and CDR2 (germline): MNHEY, SMNVEV (reference sequence). Between the trimmed V and J ends, which lost 9 bases and 4 bases, there was a span of 12 bases. The CDR3 region has the DNA TGTGCCAGTGGGTTTATGGGCACTGAAGCTTTCTTT. Translating it yields CASGFMGTEAFF.